These T cell receptor beta chains were read from a single sample in a study of cytomegalovirus exposure and HLA in healthy donors. Data came from immunoSEQ multiplex PCR; TCRdb stores just in-frame clones and leaves some out. The sample has roughly 190,000 clones, approximately 80% seen once. Sequenced material: PBMCs. The receptors were gathered from a female donor in good health and CMV-seronegative. The CDR3 runs from the conserved cysteine through the conserved F or W. Fields, in order: clone size, J gene, D gene, V gene, CDR3 DNA, CDR3 protein. A D gene is named only where the DNA matches it firmly. Some rows mark clone size as missing; the rest say once, few, many or name a class of expanded clone.

>NA|TRBJ2-3|NA|TRBV15
TGTGCCACCAGCAGAGTGGGGAGAAGCACAGATACGCAGTATTTT
CATSRVGRSTDTQYF
>NA|TRBJ1-4|NA|TRBV11-3
TGTGCCAGCAGCCCCCAGTTTGGTGGAGGAGGTAATGAAAAACTGTTTTTT
CASSPQFGGGGNEKLFF
>NA|TRBJ1-2|NA|TRBV4-1
TGCGCCAGCAGCCTCCATCCTGACAGCCTCTATGGCTACACCTTC
CASSLHPDSLYGYTF
>NA|TRBJ1-2|TRBD1|TRBV4-3
TGCGCCAGCAGCCCCTACAGGGGTAGTAACTATGGCTACACCTTC
CASSPYRGSNYGYTF
>few|TRBJ2-3|TRBD2|TRBV4-3
TGCGCCAGCAGCCAAGATCTGGGACTAGCGGGAGTACCAGATACGCAGTATTTT
CASSQDLGLAGVPDTQYF
>NA|TRBJ2-3|NA|TRBV28
TGTGCCACCAAGGGGGGGATTAGGGATACGCAGTATTTT
CATKGGIRDTQYF
>few|TRBJ2-7|NA|TRBV11-2
TGTGCCAGCAGCTTAGGGACAGTCTACGAGCAGTACTTC
CASSLGTVYEQYF
>NA|TRBJ1-1|TRBD1|TRBV2
TGTGCCAGCAGCGGACAGGTGAACACTGAAGCTTTCTTT
CASSGQVNTEAFF
>NA|TRBJ2-1|TRBD1|TRBV11-2
TGTGCCAGCAGCTTAGGGTGGACAGGGGGGGATGAGCAGTTCTTC
CASSLGWTGGDEQFF
>NA|TRBJ2-7|NA|TRBV7-2
TGTGCCAGCAGCTTAGCCGCTAGCTCCTACGAGCAGTACTTC
CASSLAASSYEQYF
>NA|TRBJ1-1|NA|TRBV21-1
TGTGCCAGCAGCACCGGCAGGGGAGAGAGCGGCACTGAAGCTTTCTTT
CASSTGRGESGTEAFF
>once|TRBJ1-1|NA|TRBV6-1
TGTGCCAGCAGCCACGTGACAGTGGAGAACACTGAAGCTTTCTTT
CASSHVTVENTEAFF
>NA|TRBJ2-7|NA|TRBV5-1
TGCGCCAGCAGCTTGGAAGGTCAGGGGATAGGCGAGCAGTACTTC
CASSLEGQGIGEQYF
>once|TRBJ1-1|NA|TRBV15
TGTGCCACCAGCAGAGGTTCGGGGAACACTGAAGCTTTCTTT
CATSRGSGNTEAFF
>once|TRBJ1-6|TRBD1|TRBV6-4
TGTGCCAGCCCCCCAGGACAGGGGGTTCTTGGTTCACCCCTCCACTTT
CASPPGQGVLGSPLHF
>NA|TRBJ2-7|TRBD1|TRBV11-3
TGTGCCAGCAGCTCAGGGGGTTTGACCTCCGAGCAGTACTTC
CASSSGGLTSEQYF
>NA|TRBJ2-7|TRBD2|TRBV7-9
TGTTCCAGCAGCTTAGCGGGAGGGGACTACGAGCAGTACTTC
CSSSLAGGDYEQYF
>NA|TRBJ2-5|TRBD2|TRBV29-1
TGCAGCACCCTCCGGGGGGTCCAAGAGACCCAGTACTTC
CSTLRGVQETQYF
>few|TRBJ2-3|TRBD2|TRBV7-3
TGTGCCAGCAGCCCCGGGGGGGGCGGGACAGATACGCAGTATTTT
CASSPGGGGTDTQYF
>NA|TRBJ2-7|NA|TRBV4-1
TGCGCCAGCAGCCAAGATGACCTAGGGGGCTACGAGCAGTACTTC
CASSQDDLGGYEQYF
>NA|TRBJ2-5|NA|TRBV2
TGTGCCAGTGGGACGGGAGAATTAGAGACCCAGTACTTC
CASGTGELETQYF
>NA|TRBJ2-3|NA|TRBV7-3
TGTGCCAGCAGCTTCGGACTGGCGGATACGCAGTATTTT
CASSFGLADTQYF
>NA|TRBJ2-7|TRBD1|TRBV6-6
TGTGCCAGCAGTTTATTCGACAGGGGGCGATACGAGCAGTACTTC
CASSLFDRGRYEQYF
>NA|TRBJ2-1|NA|TRBV19
TGTGCCAGTAGTATAGTACGCGGCGCAAAAACCAATGAGCAGTTCTTC
CASSIVRGAKTNEQFF
>few|TRBJ1-4|NA|TRBV11-2
TGTGCCAGCAGCCCACGACAGATTGCTAATGAAAAACTGTTTTTT
CASSPRQIANEKLFF
>NA|TRBJ2-7|TRBD1|TRBV2
TGTGCCAGCAGTGGACAGGGGGCGGCCTACGAGCAGTACTTC
CASSGQGAAYEQYF
>NA|TRBJ1-1|NA|TRBV27
TGTGCCAGCAGTTTCTGGGCGAACACTGAAGCTTTCTTT
CASSFWANTEAFF
>NA|TRBJ1-2|NA|TRBV10-2
TGCGCCAGCAGAAAGGACAGTGACTATGGCTACACCTTC
CASRKDSDYGYTF
>NA|TRBJ1-6|NA|TRBV6-5
TGTGCCACCTCGATCAGCTCCTATAATTCACCCCTCCACTTT
CATSISSYNSPLHF
>NA|TRBJ2-1|TRBD1|TRBV7-9
TGTGCCAGCAGCTCAGTCGGGACAGGGAATGAGCAGTTCTTC
CASSSVGTGNEQFF
>NA|TRBJ2-1|NA|TRBV27
TGTGCCAGCAGTTTATCTGGAGTCAATGAGCAGTTCTTC
CASSLSGVNEQFF
>once|TRBJ2-1|TRBD2|TRBV9
TGTGCCAGCAGCGTAGGGAAGGTAGCGGGGGGAACCTCCTACAATGAGCAGTTCTTC
CASSVGKVAGGTSYNEQFF
>NA|TRBJ2-2|TRBD1|TRBV4-3
TGCGCCAGCAGCATAGACAGGGGAATAGGGGAGCTGTTTTTT
CASSIDRGIGELFF
>NA|TRBJ2-5|TRBD2|TRBV19
TGTGCCAGTAGTAGATGGACTAGCGGGGGGGCTTTCCAAGAGACCCAGTACTTC
CASSRWTSGGAFQETQYF
>NA|TRBJ2-7|TRBD1|TRBV11-2
TGTGCCAGCAGCTTACCGGGACAGGGGATATACGAGCAGTACTTC
CASSLPGQGIYEQYF
>NA|TRBJ2-7|NA|TRBV5-6
TGTGCCAGCAGCTTGGGAGGTGGAGACGAGCAGTACTTC
CASSLGGGDEQYF
>NA|TRBJ2-7|TRBD2|TRBV6-5
TGTGCCAGCAGCACTAACGGGGGGGCATTCTACGAGCAGTACTTC
CASSTNGGAFYEQYF
>NA|TRBJ2-1|NA|TRBV7-3
TGTGCCAGCAGCTTAGGAGTCGGCGCCTACAATGAGCAGTTCTTC
CASSLGVGAYNEQFF
>NA|TRBJ2-3|NA|TRBV9
TGTGCCAGCAGCCCCTCGGCGGGAATAGATACGCAGTATTTT
CASSPSAGIDTQYF
>NA|TRBJ1-6|NA|TRBV19
TGTGCCAGTAGTATAGGTACGGGTAATTCACCCCTCCACTTT
CASSIGTGNSPLHF
>NA|TRBJ1-3|TRBD1|TRBV19
TGTGCCAGTAGACAGGGGACTCTCTCTGGAAACACCATATATTTT
CASRQGTLSGNTIYF
>NA|TRBJ2-5|NA|TRBV9
TGTGCCAGCAGTGCCTCAGGGTCCCAAGAGACCCAGTACTTC
CASSASGSQETQYF
>NA|TRBJ2-5|NA|TRBV25-1
TGTGCCAGCAGTGAACTGGGGCAGCTGAAAGAGACCCAGTACTTC
CASSELGQLKETQYF
>once|TRBJ1-1|NA|TRBV30
TGTGCCTGGAGTATGGCGTGGGGAGGAGGCACTGAAGCTTTCTTT
CAWSMAWGGGTEAFF
>NA|TRBJ1-1|TRBD1|TRBV27
TGTGCCAGCAGTTTCCTCGGACAGGGTGGTTCTGAAGCTTTCTTT
CASSFLGQGGSEAFF
>NA|TRBJ1-2|NA|TRBV28
TGTGCCAGCAGATCCGACAGCCGCTATGGCTACACCTTC
CASRSDSRYGYTF
>NA|TRBJ1-2|TRBD1|TRBV2
TGTGCCAGCAGTGAAGACAGGGGCTTCTATGGCTACACCTTC
CASSEDRGFYGYTF
>NA|TRBJ2-1|NA|TRBV28
TGTGCCAGCAGTTTAGTTGCGGGGAGCTCCTACAATGAGCAGTTCTTC
CASSLVAGSSYNEQFF
>once|TRBJ1-3|NA|TRBV11-3
TGTGCCAGCAGCTTAGAAGGGCTCGTGGGGCAGCCGCCCCGGGACACCATATATTTT
CASSLEGLVGQPPRDTIYF